This TCR beta chain was sequenced for a study of tumor-infiltrating lymphocytes in localized non-small cell lung cancer. Study findings and constraints: Recurrence-free survival showed no association with tumor T-cell fraction. Available tissue quantity limited TCR sequencing to a patient subset.

Details on this clone: Its matching antigen is unknown.

Trimming cost V 3 bases and J 0 bases, with 12 bases left between them. Germline V CDR1 and CDR2: SQVTM, ANQGSEA. This CDR3 comprises 15 residues. Clones were sequenced by immunoSEQ multiplex PCR, and TCRdb holds only the in-frame ones, with some missing. The sample gives about 21,000 clones, 70% to 80% of which show up once; around 3.3% is in the top ten. The J gene is TRBJ1-3, the V gene TRBV29-1; D unclear. The sample was lung tumor tissue. The TCR sequence derives from a human donor with non-small cell lung cancer. The CDR3 loop reads CSVEGWAHSGNTIYF. The CDR3 DNA is TGCAGCGTTGAGGGTTGGGCCCACTCTGGAAACACCATATATTTT. Together with reference TRBV29-1 and TRBJ1-3, the CDR3 gives the full variable domain: SAVISQKPSRDICQRGTSLTIQCQVDSQVTMMFWYRQQPGQSLTLIATANQGSEATYESGFVIDKFPISRPNLTFSTLTVSNMSPEDSSIYLCSVEGWAHSGNTIYFGEGSWLTVV.